This is a list of T cell receptor beta chains from one sample in a study of T-cell reconstitution after alpha-beta-depleted transplantation in children. A single record per CDR3 protein comes from TCRdb applying MiXCR to the PCR reads. In the table there are around 680,000 distinct CDR3 sequences, 16% of which are singletons. The starting material was PBMCs from the stem cell graft donor, obtained from the stem cell graft. The receptors stem from a human donor who donated a stem cell graft to a child with acute myeloid leukemia. Both conserved end residues are part of each CDR3.

CSVGGDRTQETQYF	TRBV29-1	TRBJ2-5
CSAAWTSGGARTRTDTQYF	TRBV20-1	TRBJ2-3
CASSPDRLYNEQFF	TRBV7-2	TRBJ2-1
CASRIQENTEAFF	TRBV6-1	TRBJ1-1
CATSDLGTGTGELFF	TRBV24-1	TRBJ2-2
CASSPGQGAPRETQYF	TRBV11-2	TRBJ2-5
CASSFGRDDGRETQYF	TRBV5-5	TRBJ2-5
CSARDPGAGVSYEQYF	TRBV20-1	TRBJ2-7
CASSYRDHNEQFF	TRBV7-3	TRBJ2-1
CASLPAGGRNEQFF	TRBV12-3/TRBV12-4	TRBJ2-1
CASSLGRYQFF	TRBV6-5	TRBJ2-1
CASSSITGRGDTEAFF	TRBV11-2	TRBJ1-1
CATSRDFSLGDTEAFF	TRBV15	TRBJ1-1
CASSLVTYYEQYF	TRBV12-3/TRBV12-4	TRBJ2-7
CSVEDPQGARNYGYTF	TRBV29-1	TRBJ1-2
CASSNPGTGGGNTIYF	TRBV7-8	TRBJ1-3
CSEVGTFGGTQYF	TRBV29-1	TRBJ2-5
CSARGKERRTQYF	TRBV20-1	TRBJ2-3
CASSLLQIRERGEQFF	TRBV7-2	TRBJ2-1
CSARVAGGQSYNEQFF	TRBV20-1	TRBJ2-1
CASSSGLAALDEQFF	TRBV12-3/TRBV12-4	TRBJ2-1
CSAPLGRIVETQYF	TRBV20-1	TRBJ2-5
CSATDLPGRRVNSPLHF	TRBV20-1	TRBJ1-6
CASSAQGPRTQYF	TRBV7-9	TRBJ2-5
CASSPRRQGDSPLHF	TRBV5-1	TRBJ1-6
CAGSDSYNSPLHF	TRBV12-3/TRBV12-4	TRBJ1-6
CATSRETDNYGYTF	TRBV15	TRBJ1-2
CSASGGLNYNEQFF	TRBV20-1	TRBJ2-1
CATSRDRPLWAQYF	TRBV15	TRBJ2-5
CSAPTGGHSEAFF	TRBV20-1	TRBJ1-1
CASSPGRGRGFYGYTF	TRBV5-1	TRBJ1-2